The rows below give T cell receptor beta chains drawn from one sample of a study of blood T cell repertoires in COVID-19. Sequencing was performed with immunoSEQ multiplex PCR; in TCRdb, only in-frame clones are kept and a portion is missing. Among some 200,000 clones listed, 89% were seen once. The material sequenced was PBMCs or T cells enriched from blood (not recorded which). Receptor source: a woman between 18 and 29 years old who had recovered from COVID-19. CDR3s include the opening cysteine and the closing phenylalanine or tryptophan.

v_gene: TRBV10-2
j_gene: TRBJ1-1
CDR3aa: CASVDRGEAFF

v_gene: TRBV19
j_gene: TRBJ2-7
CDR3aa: CASSIGPGGEQYF

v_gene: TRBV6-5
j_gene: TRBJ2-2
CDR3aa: CARMSGGEAGGELFF

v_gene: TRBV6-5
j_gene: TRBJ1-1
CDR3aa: CASIWGRKTEAFF

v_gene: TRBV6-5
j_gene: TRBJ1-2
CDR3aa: CASRTGHSYGYTF

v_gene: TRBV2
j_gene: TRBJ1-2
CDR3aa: CASNQGLSYGYTF

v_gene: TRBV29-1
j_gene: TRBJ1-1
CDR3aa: CSAALALGPEAFF

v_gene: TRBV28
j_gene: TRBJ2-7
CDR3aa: CASSLRGPSYEQYF

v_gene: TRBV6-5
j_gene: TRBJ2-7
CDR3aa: CASSYSWGQGDYEQYF

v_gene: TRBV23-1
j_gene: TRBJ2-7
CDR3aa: CANHRVVNYEQYF

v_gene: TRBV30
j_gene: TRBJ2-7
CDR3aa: CAWSRGLYEQYF

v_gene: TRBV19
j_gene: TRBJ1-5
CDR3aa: CASTPPGVQPQHF

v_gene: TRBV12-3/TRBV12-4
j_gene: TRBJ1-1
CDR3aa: CASTPGWATEAFF

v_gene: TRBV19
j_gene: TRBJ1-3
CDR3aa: CASSIVPGQRVSGNTIYF

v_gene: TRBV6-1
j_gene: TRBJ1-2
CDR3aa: CASSERDRWYDGYTF

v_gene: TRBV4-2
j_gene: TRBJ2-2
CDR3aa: CASSQELVGTGNTGELFF

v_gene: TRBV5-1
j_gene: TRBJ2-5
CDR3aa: CASTPGSRGVQETQYF

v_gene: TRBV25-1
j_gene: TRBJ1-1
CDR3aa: CASRAGNTEAFF

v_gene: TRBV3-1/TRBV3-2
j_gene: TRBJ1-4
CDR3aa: CASSQVGGGEKLFF

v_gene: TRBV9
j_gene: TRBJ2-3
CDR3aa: CASSVVAGSTDTQYF

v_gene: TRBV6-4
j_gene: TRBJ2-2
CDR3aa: CASSDSNVHQAGELFF

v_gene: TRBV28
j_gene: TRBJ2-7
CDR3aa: CASSLSLTASYEQYF

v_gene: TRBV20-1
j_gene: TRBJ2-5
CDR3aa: CSASLEARLFTETQYF

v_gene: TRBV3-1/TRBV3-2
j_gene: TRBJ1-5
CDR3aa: CASSQVGQNQPQHF

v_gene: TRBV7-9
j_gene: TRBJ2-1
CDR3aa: CASSSPTETIKYNEQFF

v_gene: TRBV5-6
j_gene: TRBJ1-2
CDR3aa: CASSPNTGGYTF

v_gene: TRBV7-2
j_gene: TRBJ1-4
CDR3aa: CASSSQGATNEKLFF

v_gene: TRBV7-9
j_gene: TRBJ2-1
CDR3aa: CASSLAGGGTYNEQFF

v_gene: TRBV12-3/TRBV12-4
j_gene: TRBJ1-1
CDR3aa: CASSSDGGQAFF

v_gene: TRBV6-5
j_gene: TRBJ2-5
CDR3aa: CASSYGTGGLEETQYF

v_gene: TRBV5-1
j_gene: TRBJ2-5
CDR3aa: CASSYTSGSQETQYF

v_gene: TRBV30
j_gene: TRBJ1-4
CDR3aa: CAWKGGGANEKLFF

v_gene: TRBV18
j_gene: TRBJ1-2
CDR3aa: CASSPPDPTASGYTF

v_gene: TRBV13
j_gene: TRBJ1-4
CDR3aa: CASSLQGGNEKLFF

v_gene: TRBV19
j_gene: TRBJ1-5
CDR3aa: CASTKAGTGGNQPQHF

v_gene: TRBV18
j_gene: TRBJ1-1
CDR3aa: CASSPRQGRGEAFF

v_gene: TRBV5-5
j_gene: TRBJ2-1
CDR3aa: CASSSAGGRAIYNEQFF

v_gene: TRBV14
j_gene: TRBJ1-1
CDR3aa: CASSQVLQGSHTEAFF

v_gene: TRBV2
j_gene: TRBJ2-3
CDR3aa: CASTPEAADTQYF

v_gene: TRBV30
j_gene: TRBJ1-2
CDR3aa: CAWTTPLLGDYGYTF